This TCR beta chain was retrieved from a study of blood T cell repertoires in COVID-19. Study in general: Sites across the United States, Italy and Spain contributed samples from acute and convalescent COVID-19. From T cells, B-cell-depleted T cells, or PBMCs came the material, which was cDNA or gDNA.

Per the original data handling: Cell counts per sample came from amplifying reference gene primers. This table comes from immunoSEQ multiplex PCR, and its TCRdb copy is limited to in-frame clones, with some not included. The V and J calls and clone size come from that table; D and trimming were worked out from the DNA. The profile covers about 55,000 clones, with more than 70% appearing a single time and about 26% taken by the ten largest. This CDR3 comprises 14 residues. Trimming took off 6 bases at V and 5 bases at J, with 16 bases between the two ends. Per germline, CDR1 LGHDT and CDR2 YNNKEL (reference sequence).

Sequencing was performed on peripheral blood. This chain joins TRBV3-1 (or the pseudogene TRBV3-2) and TRBJ2-5; possibly TRBD2 for D (5 bases). The TCR was taken from an elderly woman with acute or convalescent COVID-19. The CDR3 sequence is CASRQPGDMETQYF. CDR3 bases: TGTGCCAGCAGGCAACCCGGGGATATGGAGACCCAGTACTTC.